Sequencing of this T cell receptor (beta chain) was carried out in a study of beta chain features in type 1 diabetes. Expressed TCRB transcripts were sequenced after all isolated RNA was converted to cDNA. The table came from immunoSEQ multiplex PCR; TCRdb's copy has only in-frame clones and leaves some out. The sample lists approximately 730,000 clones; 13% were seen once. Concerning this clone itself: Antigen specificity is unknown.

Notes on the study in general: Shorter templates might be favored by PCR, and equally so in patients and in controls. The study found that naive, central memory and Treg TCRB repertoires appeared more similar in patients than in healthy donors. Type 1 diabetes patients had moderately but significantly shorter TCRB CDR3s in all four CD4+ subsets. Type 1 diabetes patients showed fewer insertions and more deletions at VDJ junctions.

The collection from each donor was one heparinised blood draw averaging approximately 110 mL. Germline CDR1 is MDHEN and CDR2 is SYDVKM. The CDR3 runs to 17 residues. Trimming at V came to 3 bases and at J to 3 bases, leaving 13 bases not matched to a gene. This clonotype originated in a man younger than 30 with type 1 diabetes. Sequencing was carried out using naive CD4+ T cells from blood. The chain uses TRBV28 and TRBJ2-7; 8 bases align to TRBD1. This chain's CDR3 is CASSLDPGGVILYEQYF. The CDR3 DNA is TGTGCCAGCAGTTTGGATCCAGGGGGCGTTATACTCTACGAGCAGTACTTC. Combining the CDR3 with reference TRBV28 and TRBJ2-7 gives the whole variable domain DVKVTQSSRYLVKRTGEKVFLECVQDMDHENMFWYRQDPGLGLRLIYFSYDVKMKEKGDIPEGYSVSREKKERFSLILESASTNQTSMYLCASSLDPGGVILYEQYFGPGTRLTVT.